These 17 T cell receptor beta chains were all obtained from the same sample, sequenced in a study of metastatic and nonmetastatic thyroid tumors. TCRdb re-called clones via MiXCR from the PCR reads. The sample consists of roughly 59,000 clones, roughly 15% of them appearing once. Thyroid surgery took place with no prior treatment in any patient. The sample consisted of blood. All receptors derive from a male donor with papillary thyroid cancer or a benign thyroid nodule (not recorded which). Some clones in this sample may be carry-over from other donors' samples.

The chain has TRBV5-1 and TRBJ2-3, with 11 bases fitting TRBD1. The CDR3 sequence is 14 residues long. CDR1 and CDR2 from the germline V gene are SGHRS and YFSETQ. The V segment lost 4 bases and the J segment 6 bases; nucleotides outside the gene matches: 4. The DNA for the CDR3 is TGCGCCAGCAGCAGGACAGGGGGCTTTGATACGCAGTATTTT. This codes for CASSRTGGFDTQYF.

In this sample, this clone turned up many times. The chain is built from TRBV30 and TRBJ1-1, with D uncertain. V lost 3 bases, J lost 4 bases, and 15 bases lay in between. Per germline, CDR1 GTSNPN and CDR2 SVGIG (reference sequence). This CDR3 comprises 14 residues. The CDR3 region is CAWSPGLGVTEAFF. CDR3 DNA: TGTGCCTGGAGCCCAGGACTCGGGGTCACTGAAGCTTTCTTT. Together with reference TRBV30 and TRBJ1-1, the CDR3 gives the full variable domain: SQTIHQWPATLVQPVGSPLSLECTVEGTSNPNLYWYRQAAGRGLQLLFYSVGIGQISSEVPQNLSASRPQDRQFILSSKKLLLSDSGFYLCAWSPGLGVTEAFFGQGTRLTVV.

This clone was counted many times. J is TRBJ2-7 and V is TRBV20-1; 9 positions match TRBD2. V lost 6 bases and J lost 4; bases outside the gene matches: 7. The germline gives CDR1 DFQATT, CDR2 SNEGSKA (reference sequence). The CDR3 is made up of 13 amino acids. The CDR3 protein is CSAQGREGYEQYV. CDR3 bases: TGCAGTGCACAGGGGCGGGAGGGGTACGAGCAGTACGTC.

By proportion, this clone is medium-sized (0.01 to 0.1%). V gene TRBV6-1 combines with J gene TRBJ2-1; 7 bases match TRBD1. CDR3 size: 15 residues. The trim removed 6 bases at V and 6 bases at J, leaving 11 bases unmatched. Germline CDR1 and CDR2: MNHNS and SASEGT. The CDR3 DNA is TGTGCCAGCAGACCCCGACAGGGAGTCCCCAATGAGCAGTTCTTC. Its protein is CASRPRQGVPNEQFF.

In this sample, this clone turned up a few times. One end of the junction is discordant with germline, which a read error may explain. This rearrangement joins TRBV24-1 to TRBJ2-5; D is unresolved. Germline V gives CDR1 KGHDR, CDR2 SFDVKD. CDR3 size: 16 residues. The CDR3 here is CATSDSFPDSQDTQYF. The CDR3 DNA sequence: TGTGCCACCAGTGATTCTTTCCCAGACTCTCAAGATACCCAGTACTTC.

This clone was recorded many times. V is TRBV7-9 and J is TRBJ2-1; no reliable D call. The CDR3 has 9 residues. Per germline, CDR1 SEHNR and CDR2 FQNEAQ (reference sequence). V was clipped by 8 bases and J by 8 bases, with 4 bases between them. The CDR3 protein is CASPDEQFF. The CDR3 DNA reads TGTGCCAGCCCGGATGAGCAGTTCTTC.

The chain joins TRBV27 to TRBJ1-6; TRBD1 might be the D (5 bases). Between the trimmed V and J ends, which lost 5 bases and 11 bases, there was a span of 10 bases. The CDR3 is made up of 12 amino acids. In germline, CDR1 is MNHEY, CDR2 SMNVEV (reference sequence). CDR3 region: CASSPWGAPLHF. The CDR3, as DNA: TGTGCCAGCAGTCCCTGGGGGGCACCCCTCCACTTT.

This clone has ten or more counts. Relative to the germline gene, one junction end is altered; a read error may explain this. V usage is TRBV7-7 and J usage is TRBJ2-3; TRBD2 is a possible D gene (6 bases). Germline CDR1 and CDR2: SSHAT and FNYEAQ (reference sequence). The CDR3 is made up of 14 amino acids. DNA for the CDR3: TGTGCTAGCAGCTTAGCGGTGCTGTGCCAAGGACCGTATTTT. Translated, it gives CASSLAVLCQGPYF.

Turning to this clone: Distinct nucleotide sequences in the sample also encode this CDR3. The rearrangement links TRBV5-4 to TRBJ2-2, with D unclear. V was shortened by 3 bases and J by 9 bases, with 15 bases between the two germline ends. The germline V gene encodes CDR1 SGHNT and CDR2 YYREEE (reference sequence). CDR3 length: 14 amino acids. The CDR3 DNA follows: TGTGCCAGCAGCTCGAAGGGCCGCCTTAGGGAGCTGTTTTTT. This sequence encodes CASSSKGRLRELFF. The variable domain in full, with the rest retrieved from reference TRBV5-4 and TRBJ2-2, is ETGVTQSPTHLIKTRGQQVTLRCSSQSGHNTVSWYQQALGQGPQFIFQYYREEENGRGNFPPRFSGLQFPNYSSELNVNALELDDSALYLCASSSKGRLRELFFGEGSRLTVL.

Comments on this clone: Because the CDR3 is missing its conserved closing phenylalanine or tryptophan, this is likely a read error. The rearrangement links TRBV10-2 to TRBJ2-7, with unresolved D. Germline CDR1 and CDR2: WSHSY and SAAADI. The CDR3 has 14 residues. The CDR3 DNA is TGCGCGAGCAGTGAGTCCCCAGAAACCTACGAGCAGTACTTG. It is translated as CASSESPETYEQYL.

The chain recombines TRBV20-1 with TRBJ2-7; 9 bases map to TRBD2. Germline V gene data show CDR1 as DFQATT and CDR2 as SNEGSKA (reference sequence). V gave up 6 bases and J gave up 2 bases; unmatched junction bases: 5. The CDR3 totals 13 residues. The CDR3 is CSAPGLAAYEQYF. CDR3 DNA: TGCAGTGCCCCGGGACTAGCCGCCTACGAGCAGTACTTC.

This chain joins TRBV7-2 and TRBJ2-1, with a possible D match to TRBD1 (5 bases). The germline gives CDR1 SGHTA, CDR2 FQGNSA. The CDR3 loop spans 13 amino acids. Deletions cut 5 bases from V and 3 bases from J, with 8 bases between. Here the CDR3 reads CASSRDSYNEQFF. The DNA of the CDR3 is TGTGCCAGCAGCCGTGACAGCTACAATGAGCAGTTCTTC.

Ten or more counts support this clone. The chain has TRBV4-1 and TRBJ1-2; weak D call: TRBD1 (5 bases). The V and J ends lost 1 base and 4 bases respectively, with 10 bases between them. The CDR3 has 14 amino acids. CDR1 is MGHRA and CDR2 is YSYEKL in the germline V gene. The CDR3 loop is CASSQASQGYGYTF. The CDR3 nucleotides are TGCGCCAGCAGCCAAGCATCGCAGGGCTATGGCTACACCTTC.

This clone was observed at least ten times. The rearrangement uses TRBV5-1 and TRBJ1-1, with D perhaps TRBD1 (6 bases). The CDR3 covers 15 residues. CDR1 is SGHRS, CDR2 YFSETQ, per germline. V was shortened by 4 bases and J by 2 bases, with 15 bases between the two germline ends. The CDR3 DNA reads TGCGCCAGCAGCAGGATAGGGGGGAGTAACACTGAAGCTTTCTTT. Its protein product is CASSRIGGSNTEAFF.

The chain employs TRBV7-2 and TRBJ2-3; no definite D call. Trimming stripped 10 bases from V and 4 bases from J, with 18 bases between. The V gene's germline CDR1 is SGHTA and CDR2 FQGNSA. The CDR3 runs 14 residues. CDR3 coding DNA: TGTGCCACCGGGTCTACCCACGGTCCAGATACGCAGTATTTT. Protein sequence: CATGSTHGPDTQYF. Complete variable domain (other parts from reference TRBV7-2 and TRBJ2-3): GAGVSQSPSNKVTEKGKDVELRCDPISGHTALYWYRQSLGQGLEFLIYFQGNSAPDKSGLPSDRFSAERTGGSVSTLTIQRTQQEDSAVYLCATGSTHGPDTQYFGPGTRLTVL.

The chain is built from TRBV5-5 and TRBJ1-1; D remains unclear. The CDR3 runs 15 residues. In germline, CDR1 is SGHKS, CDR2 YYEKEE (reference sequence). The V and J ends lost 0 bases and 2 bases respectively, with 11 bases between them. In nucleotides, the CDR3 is TGTGCCAGCAGCTTGGGACATAACTTCAACACTGAAGCTTTCTTT. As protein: CASSLGHNFNTEAFF.

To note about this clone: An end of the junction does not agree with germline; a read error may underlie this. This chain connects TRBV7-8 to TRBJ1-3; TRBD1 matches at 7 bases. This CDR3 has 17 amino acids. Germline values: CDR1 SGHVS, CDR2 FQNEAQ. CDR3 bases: TGTGCCAGCAGCTTAACGATGACCGGGACAGAAGGAAACGCCATATATTTT. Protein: CASSLTMTGTEGNAIYF.